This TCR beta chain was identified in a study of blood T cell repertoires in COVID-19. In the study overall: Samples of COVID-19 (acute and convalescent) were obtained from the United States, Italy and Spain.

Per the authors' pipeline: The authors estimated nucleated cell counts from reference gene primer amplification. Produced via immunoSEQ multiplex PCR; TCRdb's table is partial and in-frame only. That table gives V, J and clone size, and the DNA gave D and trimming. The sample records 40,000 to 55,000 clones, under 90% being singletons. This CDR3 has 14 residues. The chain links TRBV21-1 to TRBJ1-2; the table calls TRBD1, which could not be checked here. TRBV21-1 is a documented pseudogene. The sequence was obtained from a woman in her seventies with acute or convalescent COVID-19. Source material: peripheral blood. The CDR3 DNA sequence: TGTGCCAGCAGGTCCGGGACAGGGAGTTCTGGCTACACCTTC. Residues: CASRSGTGSSGYTF.